The next 30 T cell receptor beta chains were all read from a single sample in a study of T cell changes during pregnancy in multiple sclerosis. The repertoire was sequenced with immunoSEQ multiplex PCR; TCRdb's copy has only in-frame clones and lacks some. Here the sample spans about 66,000 clones, roughly 90% being singletons. Here the sequenced sample was CD8+ T cells from peripheral blood mononuclear cells, taken before pregnancy. These receptors were collected from a female donor with multiple sclerosis, enrolled in a pregnancy study.

This chain links TRBV27 with TRBJ1-5, with D perhaps TRBD1 (5 bases). Trimming cost V 4 bases and J 4 bases, with 14 bases left between them. The CDR3 consists of 15 residues. Per germline, CDR1 MNHEY and CDR2 SMNVEV (reference sequence). The CDR3 bases are TGTGCCAGCAGTTCCGCCCTCACAGGAAATCAGCCCCAGCATTTT. This codes for CASSSALTGNQPQHF.

CDR3 DNA: TGTGCCAGCAGCCTCTCTGGAAACACCATATATTTT. It specifies CASSLSGNTIYF. The chain links TRBV5-6 to TRBJ1-3; D is uncertain. CDR1 and CDR2 (germline): SGHDT, YYEEEE. Trimming removed 4 bases from V and 0 bases from J, with 2 bases in between. The CDR3 is made up of 12 amino acids.

The V gene is TRBV6-5, the J gene TRBJ1-2, with a weak D call TRBD1 (6 bases). The CDR3 is 14 amino acids. Deletions cut 0 bases from V and 6 bases from J, with 11 bases between. Germline values: CDR1 MNHEY, CDR2 SVGAGI. CDR3 bases: TGTGCCAGCAGTTACTCGAACAGGGTGGATGGCTACACCTTC. This encodes CASSYSNRVDGYTF.

This chain uses TRBV6-1 with TRBJ2-7, with D perhaps matching TRBD1 (6 bases). The CDR3 has 14 amino acids. Trimming took off 5 bases at V and 4 bases at J, with 15 bases between the two ends. Per germline, CDR1 MNHNS and CDR2 SASEGT. The CDR3 protein is CASSSRGLLYEQYF. The CDR3 DNA is TGTGCCAGCAGTTCCAGGGGTTTACTTTACGAGCAGTACTTC.

The rearrangement joins TRBV2 to TRBJ1-1, with D unresolved. Trimming took off 0 bases at V and 4 bases at J, with 6 bases between the two ends. Germline V CDR1 and CDR2: SNHLY, FYNNEI. There are 13 residues in the CDR3. CDR3 sequence reads: CASSEALGTEAFF. The CDR3 coding sequence is TGTGCCAGCAGTGAAGCGCTAGGCACTGAAGCTTTCTTT.

V and J are TRBV7-9 and TRBJ1-2; 12 positions match TRBD1. The CDR3 loop spans 16 amino acids. Unmatched junction bases numbered 8, after V lost 2 bases and J lost 7 bases. Germline assignment: CDR1 SEHNR and CDR2 FQNEAQ (reference sequence). Here the CDR3 DNA reads TGTGCCAGCAGCTTACCTCCGGGACAGGGGGCCGTTGGCTACACCTTC. This encodes CASSLPPGQGAVGYTF.

The genes are TRBV19 and TRBJ2-7, with TRBD1 identical over 7 bases. Trimming cost V 5 bases and J 3 bases; bases outside gene matches: 7. The CDR3 is 14 amino acids. Germline V gene data show CDR1 as LNHDA and CDR2 as SQIVND (reference sequence). CDR3 protein: CASSHGTDFYEQYF. The CDR3 region has the DNA TGTGCCAGTAGTCACGGGACAGATTTCTACGAGCAGTACTTC.

CDR3 nucleotides: TGTGCCAGCAGCACACGGACTAGCGGGGGGCTAGTGTACCCGTTCTTC. Translated: CASSTRTSGGLVYPFF. This rearrangement joins TRBV13 to TRBJ2-1, with 14 bases identical to TRBD2. CDR1 PRHDT and CDR2 FYEKMQ come from the germline V gene (reference sequence). Trimming cost V 5 bases and J 15 bases; bases outside gene matches: 15. This CDR3 contains 16 residues.

The chain is built from TRBV7-9 and TRBJ1-1; D is possibly TRBD1 (5 bases). This CDR3 spans 13 amino acids. The germline CDR1 and CDR2 sequences are SEHNR and FQNEAQ (reference sequence). Trimming pared 5 bases from V and 11 bases from J, leaving 18 bases between. In DNA, the CDR3 is TGTGCCAGCAGCCCGACAGAGAGCAGAGAGGCTTTCTTT. It encodes CASSPTESREAFF.

The chain combines TRBV5-1 with TRBJ2-1; 10 bases are shared with TRBD1. J gave up 8 bases and V 2 bases, and 7 bases lay outside the gene matches. From germline, CDR1 is SGHRS and CDR2 YFSETQ. The CDR3 sequence is 15 residues long. The CDR3 loop reads CASSFGTGVVDEQFF. CDR3 nucleotide sequence: TGCGCCAGCAGCTTCGGGACAGGGGTAGTCGATGAGCAGTTCTTC.

The genes are TRBV27 and TRBJ1-6; 9 bases align to TRBD1. The V and J ends lost 1 base and 8 bases, in that order; junction bases with no gene match: 12. The V gene's germline CDR1 is MNHEY and CDR2 SMNVEV (reference sequence). This CDR3 is 18 amino acids long. CDR3 region: CASSLFLGRRDRDSPLHF. CDR3 DNA: TGTGCCAGCAGTTTATTTCTAGGGAGACGGGACAGGGATTCACCCCTCCACTTT.

The chain couples TRBV13 to TRBJ1-5, with TRBD1 as a possible D gene (5 bases). The CDR3 loop spans 17 amino acids. V dropped 1 base and J dropped 0 bases, with 13 bases sitting between them. From germline, CDR1 is PRHDT and CDR2 FYEKMQ (reference sequence). CDR3 residues: CASSLAQGRYSNQPQHF. The DNA for the CDR3 is TGTGCCAGCAGCTTAGCGCAGGGCAGATATAGCAATCAGCCCCAGCATTTT. The variable domain in full, completed from reference TRBV13 and TRBJ1-5, reads AAGVIQSPRHLIKEKRETATLKCYPIPRHDTVYWYQQGPGQDPQFLISFYEKMQSDKGSIPDRFSAQQFSDYHSELNMSSLELGDSALYFCASSLAQGRYSNQPQHFGDGTRLSIL.

This sequence joins TRBV7-8 and TRBJ2-1; tentatively, D is TRBD2 (6 bases). The CDR3 extends over 17 amino acids. The germline gives CDR1 SGHVS, CDR2 FQNEAQ. V lost 1 base, J lost 0 bases, and 13 bases lay in between. The CDR3 reads CASSLGGWGDSYNEQFF. CDR3 sequence (DNA): TGTGCCAGCAGCTTAGGGGGGTGGGGGGACTCCTACAATGAGCAGTTCTTC.

The chain couples TRBV18 to TRBJ1-5, with D unclear. CDR3 size: 11 residues. The V gene's germline CDR1 is KGHSH and CDR2 LQKENI. The CDR3: CASGYGQPQHF. CDR3 DNA sequence: TGTGCATCGGGGTACGGTCAGCCCCAGCATTTT.

The gene calls are TRBV2 and TRBJ2-1; 9 bases are shared with TRBD1. The junction had 12 bases not matched to a gene; V was cut back by 7 bases and J by 8 bases. Germline-derived CDR1 and CDR2 are SNHLY and FYNNEI. This CDR3 region has 15 residues. CDR3 sequence (DNA): TGTGCCAGCAAAGTGGGGGACAGGGTGGTAGATGAGCAGTTCTTC. It is translated as CASKVGDRVVDEQFF.

This clone appeared a few times. This rearrangement joins TRBV2 to TRBJ1-1; 9 bases match TRBD1. Germline CDR1 and CDR2: SNHLY and FYNNEI. This CDR3 contains 13 residues. V gave up 7 bases and J gave up 4 bases; unmatched junction bases: 4. The CDR3 is CASTGQGSTEAFF. The CDR3 nucleotides are TGTGCCAGCACCGGACAGGGGAGCACTGAAGCTTTCTTT.

V is TRBV10-3 and J is TRBJ2-3; TRBD2 agrees at 11 bases. CDR1 is ENHRY and CDR2 is SYGVKD in the germline V gene. V shed 3 bases and J 3 bases; nucleotides not matched to a gene: 8. This CDR3 region has 17 residues. The CDR3 DNA is TGTGCCATCAGTGACCCGATGACTAGCGGGAAGACAGATACGCAGTATTTT. This sequence encodes CAISDPMTSGKTDTQYF.

V is TRBV30 and J is TRBJ1-3; D not certain. From germline, CDR1 is GTSNPN and CDR2 SVGIG (reference sequence). V lost 4 bases and J 5 bases, leaving 15 bases between the germline ends. The CDR3 is 14 amino acids. The CDR3, as DNA: TGTGCCTGGACCCCGCAGATTGATAGAAACACCATATATTTT. Amino acids: CAWTPQIDRNTIYF.

This clone was seen repeatedly, ten times or more. The rearrangement links TRBV7-3 to TRBJ2-2, with D tentatively TRBD1 (5 bases). The CDR3 totals 13 residues. V was cut by 3 bases and J by 7 bases, with 9 bases left in between. Looked up from germline, CDR1 is SGHTA and CDR2 is FQGTGA. The CDR3 DNA reads as TGTGCCAGCAGCTTCTCAGGGAACGGGGAGCTGTTTTTT. This codes for CASSFSGNGELFF.

This clone has a single count. This chain connects TRBV9 to TRBJ2-1, with 9 bases lining up with TRBD1. The CDR3 consists of 13 residues. V lost 7 bases and J lost 10; bases outside the gene matches: 9. From germline, CDR1 is SGDLS and CDR2 YYNGEE. CDR3 DNA: TGTGCCAGCGGAGAAGGACAGGGGAGGGAGCAGTTCTTC. Protein sequence: CASGEGQGREQFF.

The chain employs TRBV23-1 and TRBJ2-7; 7 bases are a match to TRBD2. TRBV23-1 is treated as an ORF (open reading frame) with a function not yet certain. The V segment lost 9 bases and the J segment 2 bases; nucleotides outside the gene matches: 4. This CDR3 contains 12 residues. The CDR3 loop is CARGEGTYEQYF. The CDR3 coding sequence is TGCGCCAGGGGGGAGGGCACCTACGAGCAGTACTTC.

This clone was recorded once. The V and J genes are TRBV4-1 and TRBJ2-2; D might be TRBD1 (8 bases). The CDR3 totals 15 residues. V lost 0 bases and J 8 bases, leaving 13 bases between the germline ends. CDR1 is MGHRA and CDR2 is YSYEKL in the germline V gene. CDR3 in DNA: TGCGCCAGCAGCCAAGATGGACAGGGAGGGGGGGAGCTGTTTTTT. It specifies CASSQDGQGGGELFF.

The J gene is TRBJ1-2, the V gene TRBV2, with D unresolved. Trimming stripped 3 bases from V and 4 bases from J, with 9 bases between. The CDR3 extends over 13 amino acids. CDR1 and CDR2 from the germline V gene are SNHLY and FYNNEI. As DNA, the CDR3 is TGTGCCAGCAGTGATCCCCTCGGCTATGGCTACACCTTC. Translating gives CASSDPLGYGYTF.

The J gene is TRBJ2-7, the V gene TRBV7-6, with a tentative D call TRBD1 (6 bases). V was trimmed by 4 bases and J by 0 bases, leaving 16 bases between them. CDR1 and CDR2 from the germline V gene are SGHVS and FNYEAQ. The CDR3 is 16 amino acids. CDR3 loop: CASSSGTRGLSYEQYF. The CDR3, as DNA: TGTGCCAGCAGCTCCGGGACCAGGGGTCTCTCCTACGAGCAGTACTTC.

This chain uses TRBV7-9 with TRBJ2-3, with D perhaps TRBD2 (5 bases). The germline V and J ends were trimmed by 5 bases and 4 bases, with 13 bases remaining between them. In germline, CDR1 is SEHNR, CDR2 FQNEAQ (reference sequence). The length of the CDR3 is 14 residues. CDR3 region: CASSATGLADTQYF. DNA of the CDR3: TGTGCCAGCAGCGCCACCGGACTCGCAGATACGCAGTATTTT.

V is TRBV11-2 and J is TRBJ2-7, with TRBD1 as a possible D gene (6 bases). Germline V lookup: CDR1 SGHAT, CDR2 FQNNGV. The CDR3 extends over 15 amino acids. V lost 1 base, J lost 2 bases, and 12 bases lay in between. CDR3 protein: CASSLGGQTTYEQYF. The CDR3 DNA reads as TGTGCCAGCAGCTTAGGAGGACAGACCACCTACGAGCAGTACTTC.

The chain uses TRBV5-6 and TRBJ2-5, with D possibly TRBD1 on 5 matching bases. The CDR3 is 12 residues long. Trimming took 7 bases from V and 3 from J, leaving 10 bases between them. Per germline, CDR1 SGHDT and CDR2 YYEEEE. CDR3 region: CASAQQEETQYF. The CDR3 region has the DNA TGTGCCAGCGCTCAACAGGAAGAGACCCAGTACTTC.

The gene calls are TRBV7-6 and TRBJ2-7, with D maybe TRBD2 (5 bases). CDR3 size: 14 residues. The germline V gene has CDR1 SGHVS and CDR2 FNYEAQ. The V gene lost 5 bases and the J gene lost 2 bases, with 13 bases spanning the gap. CDR3 residues: CASSPLAGPYEQYF. CDR3 nucleotide sequence: TGTGCCAGCAGCCCCCTGGCGGGCCCCTACGAGCAGTACTTC.

The chain links TRBV7-6 to TRBJ2-5; no firm D call. Germline loops: CDR1 SGHVS, CDR2 FNYEAQ. The V end was cut by 4 bases, the J end by 5 bases, with 11 bases between. The CDR3 length is 13 residues. CDR3 loop: CASSYDLGETQYF. For the CDR3, the DNA is TGTGCCAGCAGCTACGACCTCGGGGAGACCCAGTACTTC.

V and J are TRBV4-2 and TRBJ2-5; D perhaps matches TRBD1 (6 bases). This CDR3 comprises 17 residues. Per germline, CDR1 LGHNA and CDR2 YNFKEQ. Trimming shortened V by 0 bases and J by 1 base, and 15 bases separated the two germline ends. The CDR3 region has the DNA TGTGCCAGCAGCCAAGATGGGTTAGCAGGGGCCCAAGAGACCCAGTACTTC. This codes for CASSQDGLAGAQETQYF.